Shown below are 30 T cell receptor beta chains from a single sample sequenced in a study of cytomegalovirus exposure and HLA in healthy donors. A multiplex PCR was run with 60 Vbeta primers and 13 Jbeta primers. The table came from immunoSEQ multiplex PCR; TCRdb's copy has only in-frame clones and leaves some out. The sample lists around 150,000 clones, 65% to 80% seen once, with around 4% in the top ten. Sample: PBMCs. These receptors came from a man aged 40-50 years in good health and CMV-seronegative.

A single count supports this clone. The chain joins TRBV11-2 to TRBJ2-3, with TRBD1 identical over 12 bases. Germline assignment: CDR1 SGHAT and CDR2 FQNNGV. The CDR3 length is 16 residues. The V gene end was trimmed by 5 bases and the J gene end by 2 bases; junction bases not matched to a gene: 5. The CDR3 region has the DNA TGTGCCAGCAGCCTCCGGGACAGGGGGCCCACAGATACGCAGTATTTT. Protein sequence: CASSLRDRGPTDTQYF.

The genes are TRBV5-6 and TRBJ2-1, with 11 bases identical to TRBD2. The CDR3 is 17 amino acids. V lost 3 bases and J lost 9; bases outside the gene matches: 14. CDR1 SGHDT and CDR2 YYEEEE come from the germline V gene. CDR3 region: CASSSGTSGYSGGEQFF. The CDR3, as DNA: TGTGCCAGCAGCTCCGGGACTAGCGGTTACTCCGGCGGTGAGCAGTTCTTC.

The CDR3 region has the DNA TGTGCCAGTAAAGAGGGAACGGGGGAGACCCAGTACTTC. As protein: CASKEGTGETQYF. J is TRBJ2-5 and V is TRBV19; maybe TRBD2 (5 bases). Trimming removed 7 bases from V and 5 bases from J, with 14 bases in between. The CDR3 is made up of 13 amino acids. CDR1 is LNHDA, CDR2 SQIVND, per germline (reference sequence).

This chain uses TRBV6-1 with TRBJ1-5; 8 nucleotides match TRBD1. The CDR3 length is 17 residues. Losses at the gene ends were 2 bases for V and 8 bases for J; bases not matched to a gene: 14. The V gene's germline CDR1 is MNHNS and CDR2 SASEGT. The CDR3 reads CASSEPGQGLLGKPQHF. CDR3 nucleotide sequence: TGTGCCAGCAGTGAACCAGGACAGGGTCTCCTCGGGAAGCCCCAGCATTTT.

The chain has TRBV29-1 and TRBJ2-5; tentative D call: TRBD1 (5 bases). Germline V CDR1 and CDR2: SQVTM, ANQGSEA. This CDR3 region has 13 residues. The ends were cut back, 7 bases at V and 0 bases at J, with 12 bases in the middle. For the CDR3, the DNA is TGCAGCGCCTTGACAGAGTACCAAGAGACCCAGTACTTC. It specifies CSALTEYQETQYF.

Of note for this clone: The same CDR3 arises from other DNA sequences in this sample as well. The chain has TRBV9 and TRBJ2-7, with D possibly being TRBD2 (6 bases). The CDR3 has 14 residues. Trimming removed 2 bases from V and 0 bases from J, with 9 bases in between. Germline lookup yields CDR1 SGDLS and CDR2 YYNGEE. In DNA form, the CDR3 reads TGTGCCAGCAGCGTCGGGGGTTCCTCCTACGAGCAGTACTTC. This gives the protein CASSVGGSSYEQYF.

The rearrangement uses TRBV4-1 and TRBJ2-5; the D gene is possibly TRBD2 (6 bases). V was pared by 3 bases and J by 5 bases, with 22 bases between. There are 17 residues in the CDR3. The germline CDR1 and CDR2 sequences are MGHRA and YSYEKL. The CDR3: CASSHPASEGGHETQYF. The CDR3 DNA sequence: TGCGCCAGCAGCCATCCTGCCTCTGAGGGAGGTCATGAGACCCAGTACTTC.

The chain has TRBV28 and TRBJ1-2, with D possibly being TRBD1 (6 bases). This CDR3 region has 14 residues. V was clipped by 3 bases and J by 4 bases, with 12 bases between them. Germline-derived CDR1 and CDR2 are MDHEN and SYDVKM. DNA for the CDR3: TGTGCCAGCAGTTTTGCAGGGGCCGGCTATGGCTACACCTTC. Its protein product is CASSFAGAGYGYTF.

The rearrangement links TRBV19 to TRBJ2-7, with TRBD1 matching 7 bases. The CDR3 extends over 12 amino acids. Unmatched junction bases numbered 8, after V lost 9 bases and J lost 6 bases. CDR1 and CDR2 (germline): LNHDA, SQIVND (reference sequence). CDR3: CASRQGTSEQYF. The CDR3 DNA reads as TGTGCCAGCCGACAGGGAACCTCCGAGCAGTACTTC.

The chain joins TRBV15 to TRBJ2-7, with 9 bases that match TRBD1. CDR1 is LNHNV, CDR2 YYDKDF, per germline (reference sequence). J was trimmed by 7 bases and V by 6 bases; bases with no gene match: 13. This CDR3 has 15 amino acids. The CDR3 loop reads CATRPRQGVGREQYF. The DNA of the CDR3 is TGTGCCACCAGGCCTCGACAGGGGGTTGGTCGAGAGCAGTACTTC.

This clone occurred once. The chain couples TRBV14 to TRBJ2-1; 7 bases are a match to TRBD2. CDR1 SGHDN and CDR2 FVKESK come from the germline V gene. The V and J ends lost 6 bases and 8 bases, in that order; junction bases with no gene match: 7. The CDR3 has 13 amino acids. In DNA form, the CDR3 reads TGTGCCAGCAGGGGGAGGGGCGAGGATGAGCAGTTCTTC. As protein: CASRGRGEDEQFF.

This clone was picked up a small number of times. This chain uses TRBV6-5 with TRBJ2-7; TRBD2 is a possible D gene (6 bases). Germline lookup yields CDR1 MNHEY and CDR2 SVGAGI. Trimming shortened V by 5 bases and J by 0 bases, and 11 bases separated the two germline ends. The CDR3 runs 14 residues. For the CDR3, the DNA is TGTGCCAGCAGTCCGGCGACTAGCTCCTACGAGCAGTACTTC. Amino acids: CASSPATSSYEQYF.

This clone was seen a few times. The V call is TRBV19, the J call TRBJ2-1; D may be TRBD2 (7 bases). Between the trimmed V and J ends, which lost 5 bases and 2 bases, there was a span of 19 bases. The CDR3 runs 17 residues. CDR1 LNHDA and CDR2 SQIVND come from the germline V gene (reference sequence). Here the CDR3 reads CASSPRLGGGTYNEQFF. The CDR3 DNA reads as TGTGCCAGTAGTCCCCGACTTGGCGGGGGCACCTACAATGAGCAGTTCTTC.

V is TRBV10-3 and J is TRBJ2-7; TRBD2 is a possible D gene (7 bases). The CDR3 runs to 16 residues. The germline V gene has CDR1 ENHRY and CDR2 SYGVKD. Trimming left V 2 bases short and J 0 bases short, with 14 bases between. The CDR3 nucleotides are TGTGCCATCAGTGAGGAAGAGGGGGGGAGCTCCTACGAGCAGTACTTC. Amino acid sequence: CAISEEEGGSSYEQYF.

CDR3 in amino acids: CASRPGQEIYGYTF. The DNA for the CDR3 is TGTGCCAGTAGACCCGGACAGGAGATCTATGGCTACACCTTC. J is TRBJ1-2 and V is TRBV19, with TRBD1 identical over 7 bases. V lost 6 bases to trimming and J lost 4 bases; unmatched junction nucleotides: 8. Per germline, CDR1 LNHDA and CDR2 SQIVND (reference sequence). The CDR3 loop spans 14 amino acids.

CDR3 protein: CASSLVGPSYGYTF. In nucleotides, the CDR3 is TGTGCCAGCAGTTTAGTGGGCCCCTCCTATGGCTACACCTTC. The J gene is TRBJ1-2, the V gene TRBV28; D not certain. V lost 2 bases and J 4 bases, leaving 11 bases between the germline ends. Germline CDR1 is MDHEN and CDR2 is SYDVKM. This CDR3 is built from 14 residues.

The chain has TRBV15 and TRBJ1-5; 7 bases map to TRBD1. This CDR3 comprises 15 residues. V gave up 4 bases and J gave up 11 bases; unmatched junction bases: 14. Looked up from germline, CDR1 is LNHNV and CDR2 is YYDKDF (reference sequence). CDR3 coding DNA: TGTGCCACCAGCACCCCCGATCAGGGGGGTGAGGCCCAGCATTTT. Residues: CATSTPDQGGEAQHF. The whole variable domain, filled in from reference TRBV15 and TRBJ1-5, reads DAMVIQNPRYQVTQFGKPVTLSCSQTLNHNVMYWYQQKSSQAPKLLFHYYDKDFNNEADTPDNFQSRRPNTSFCFLDIRSPGLGDTAMYLCATSTPDQGGEAQHFGDGTRLSIL.

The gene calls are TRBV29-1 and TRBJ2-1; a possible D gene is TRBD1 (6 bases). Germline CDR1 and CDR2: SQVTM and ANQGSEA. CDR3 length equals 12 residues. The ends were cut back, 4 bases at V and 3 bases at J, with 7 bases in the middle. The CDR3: CSVGTDYNEQFF. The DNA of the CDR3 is TGCAGCGTTGGGACAGACTACAATGAGCAGTTCTTC.

DNA of the CDR3: TGCAGCGCAGCCGGGACATCGGTCTCTGGAAACACCATATATTTT. It translates to CSAAGTSVSGNTIYF. The chain employs TRBV29-1 and TRBJ1-3; TRBD1 might be the D (6 bases). The V and J ends lost 7 bases and 0 bases respectively, with 16 bases between them. Germline CDR1 is SQVTM and CDR2 is ANQGSEA. The CDR3 runs 15 residues.

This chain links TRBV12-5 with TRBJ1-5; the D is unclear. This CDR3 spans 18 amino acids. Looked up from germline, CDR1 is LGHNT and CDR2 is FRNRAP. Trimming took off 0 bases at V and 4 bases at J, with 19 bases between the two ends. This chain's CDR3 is CASGLVNADIDPNQPQHF. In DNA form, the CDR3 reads TGTGCTAGTGGTTTGGTAAACGCCGACATAGACCCAAATCAGCCCCAGCATTTT.

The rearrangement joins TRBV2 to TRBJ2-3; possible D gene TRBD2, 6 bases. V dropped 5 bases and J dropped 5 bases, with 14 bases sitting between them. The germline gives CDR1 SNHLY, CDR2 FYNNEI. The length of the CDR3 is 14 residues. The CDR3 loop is CASSLQTRVDTQYF. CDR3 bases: TGTGCCAGCAGTCTCCAGACTAGAGTAGATACGCAGTATTTT.

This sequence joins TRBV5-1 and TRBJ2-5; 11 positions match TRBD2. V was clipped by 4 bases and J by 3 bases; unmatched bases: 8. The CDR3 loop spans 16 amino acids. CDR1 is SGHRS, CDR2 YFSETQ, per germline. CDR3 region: CASSVAGGSSKETQYF. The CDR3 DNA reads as TGCGCCAGCAGCGTAGCGGGGGGGTCATCAAAAGAGACCCAGTACTTC.

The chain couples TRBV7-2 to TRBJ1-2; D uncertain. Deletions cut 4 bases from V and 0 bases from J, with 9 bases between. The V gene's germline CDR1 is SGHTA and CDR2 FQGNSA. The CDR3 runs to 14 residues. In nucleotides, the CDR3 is TGTGCCAGCAGCTCCTTGGGAGCTAACTATGGCTACACCTTC. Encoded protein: CASSSLGANYGYTF. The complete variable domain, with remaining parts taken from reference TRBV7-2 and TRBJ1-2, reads GAGVSQSPSNKVTEKGKDVELRCDPISGHTALYWYRQSLGQGLEFLIYFQGNSAPDKSGLPSDRFSAERTGGSVSTLTIQRTQQEDSAVYLCASSSLGANYGYTFGSGTRLTVV.

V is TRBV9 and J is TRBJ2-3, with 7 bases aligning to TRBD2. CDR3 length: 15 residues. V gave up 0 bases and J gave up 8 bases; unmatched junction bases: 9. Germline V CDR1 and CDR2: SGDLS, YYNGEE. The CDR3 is CASSVAGEGWGTQYF. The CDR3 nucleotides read TGTGCCAGCAGCGTAGCTGGGGAGGGGTGGGGTACGCAGTATTTT. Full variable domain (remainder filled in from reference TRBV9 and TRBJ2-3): DSGVTQTPKHLITATGQRVTLRCSPRSGDLSVYWYQQSLDQGLQFLIQYYNGEERAKGNILERFSAQQFPDLHSELNLSSLELGDSALYFCASSVAGEGWGTQYFGPGTRLTVL.

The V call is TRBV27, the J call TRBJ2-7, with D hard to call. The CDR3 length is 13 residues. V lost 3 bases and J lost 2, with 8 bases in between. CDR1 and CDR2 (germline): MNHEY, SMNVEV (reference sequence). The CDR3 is CASSLGTPYEQYF. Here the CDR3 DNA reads TGTGCCAGCAGTTTGGGCACCCCCTACGAGCAGTACTTC.

CDR3 bases: TGTGCCAGCCGAACGGAGGCGATAGTGGGCGAGCAGTACTTC. Translated, it gives CASRTEAIVGEQYF. The chain recombines TRBV2 with TRBJ2-7; D may be TRBD2 (5 bases). The CDR3 totals 14 residues. Germline CDR1 SNHLY, CDR2 FYNNEI. V lost 8 bases to trimming and J lost 6 bases, with 20 bases between them. The whole variable domain, filled in from reference TRBV2 and TRBJ2-7, reads EPEVTQTPSHQVTQMGQEVILRCVPISNHLYFYWYRQILGQKVEFLVSFYNNEISEKSEIFDDQFSVERPDGSNFTLKIRSTKLEDSAMYFCASRTEAIVGEQYFGPGTRLTVT.

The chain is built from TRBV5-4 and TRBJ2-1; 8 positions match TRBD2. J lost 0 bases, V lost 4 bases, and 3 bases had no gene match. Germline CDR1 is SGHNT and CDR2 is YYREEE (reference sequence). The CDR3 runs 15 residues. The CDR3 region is CASSTSGSSYNEQFF. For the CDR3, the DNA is TGTGCCAGCAGCACAAGCGGGAGCTCCTACAATGAGCAGTTCTTC.

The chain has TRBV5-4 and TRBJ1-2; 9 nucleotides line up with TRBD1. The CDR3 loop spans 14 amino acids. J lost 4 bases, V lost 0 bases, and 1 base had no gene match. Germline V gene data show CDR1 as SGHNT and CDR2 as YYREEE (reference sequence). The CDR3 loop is CASSLEQGAYGYTF. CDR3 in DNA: TGTGCCAGCAGCTTGGAACAGGGGGCCTATGGCTACACCTTC.

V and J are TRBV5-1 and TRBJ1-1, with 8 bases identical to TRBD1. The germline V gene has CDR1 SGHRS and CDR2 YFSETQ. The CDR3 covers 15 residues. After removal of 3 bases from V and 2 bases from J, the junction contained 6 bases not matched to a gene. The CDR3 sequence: CASSSQGAGNTEAFF. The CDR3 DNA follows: TGCGCCAGCAGCTCCCAGGGGGCAGGTAACACTGAAGCTTTCTTT.

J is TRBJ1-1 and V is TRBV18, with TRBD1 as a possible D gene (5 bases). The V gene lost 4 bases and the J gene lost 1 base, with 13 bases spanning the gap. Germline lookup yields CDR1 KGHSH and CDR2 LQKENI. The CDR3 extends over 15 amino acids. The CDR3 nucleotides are TGTGCCAGCTCACAACCGACAGCTTCGAACACTGAAGCTTTCTTT. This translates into CASSQPTASNTEAFF.